The 17 T cell receptor beta chains reported below all come from one sample, sequenced in a study of blood T cell repertoires in COVID-19 (dated by TCRdb to the early 2020s). Libraries came from the immunoSEQ multiplex PCR assay. TCRdb stores this immuneACCESS table with in-frame sequences only. Part of the clones is absent; in the studies checked, under half of the shortfall reflects unresolved V genes, and no reason is known for the rest. This sample lists roughly 310,000 clones; 85% to 90% were detected once. 4% of the sample comes from the top ten. Source material: peripheral blood. Every receptor here comes from a woman aged 50 to 60 with active or convalescent COVID-19.

CDR3 sequence: CASSPVPLGGYTF. The CDR3 DNA reads TGTGCCAGCAGCCCGGTTCCTCTCGGGGGCTACACCTTC. This chain uses TRBV7-8 with TRBJ1-2; D gene uncertain. CDR1 and CDR2 (germline): SGHVS, FQNEAQ. CDR3 length: 13 amino acids. Trimming shortened V by 5 bases and J by 8 bases, and 15 bases separated the two germline ends.

The chain links TRBV3-1 (or the pseudogene TRBV3-2) to TRBJ2-7; 10 bases match TRBD1. V lost 0 bases to trimming and J lost 3 bases; unmatched junction nucleotides: 5. CDR3 length: 16 residues. Germline V gene data show CDR1 as LGHDT and CDR2 as YNNKEL (reference sequence). The CDR3 sequence is CASSQDMGTGDYEQYF. DNA of the CDR3: TGTGCCAGCAGCCAAGATATGGGGACAGGGGACTACGAGCAGTACTTC.

The rearrangement joins TRBV27 to TRBJ1-6, with 8 positions matching TRBD1. The germline V gene encodes CDR1 MNHEY and CDR2 SMNVEV (reference sequence). The V segment lost 6 bases and the J segment 5 bases; nucleotides outside the gene matches: 3. This CDR3 is built from 14 residues. CDR3 coding DNA: TGTGCCAGCAGACCGGGACAGGATAATTCACCCCTCCACTTT. It specifies CASRPGQDNSPLHF.

The V call is TRBV11-3, the J call TRBJ2-1; 9 nucleotides agree with TRBD2. J lost 5 bases, V lost 6 bases, and 8 bases had no gene match. The CDR3 runs to 15 residues. Germline values: CDR1 SGHNT, CDR2 YENEEA. The CDR3 coding sequence is TGTGCCAGCAGTCCCGGGACTAGCCGCCACAATGAGCAGTTCTTC. Translated, it gives CASSPGTSRHNEQFF.

V gene TRBV18 combines with J gene TRBJ2-3; 14 nucleotides line up with TRBD2. CDR1 KGHSH and CDR2 LQKENI come from the germline V gene. After removal of 4 bases from V and 1 base from J, the junction contained 10 bases not matched to a gene. The CDR3 runs to 19 residues. The CDR3 sequence is CASSLPGLAGAGGTDTQYF. The CDR3 nucleotides read TGTGCCAGCTCACTGCCGGGACTAGCGGGAGCAGGTGGCACAGATACGCAGTATTTT.

The J gene is TRBJ1-2, the V gene TRBV6-2 or TRBV6-3; 10 bases fit TRBD1. In germline, CDR1 is MNHEY, CDR2 SVGEGT. V shed 6 bases, J shed 4 bases, and the junction held 17 bases outside the gene matches. The CDR3 has 18 residues. The CDR3 nucleotides read TGTGCCAGCAGCCCTAGACAGGGGGCGACTCCAGCACTCTATGGCTACACCTTC. As protein: CASSPRQGATPALYGYTF.

This clone was observed a few times. The chain couples TRBV19 to TRBJ2-3, with 7 bases lining up with TRBD2. The germline CDR1 and CDR2 sequences are LNHDA and SQIVND (reference sequence). CDR3 length: 15 amino acids. Unmatched junction bases numbered 13, after V lost 7 bases and J lost 6 bases. The CDR3 sequence is CASKVGGGPRDTQYF. CDR3 DNA: TGTGCCAGTAAGGTGGGGGGAGGGCCCAGGGATACGCAGTATTTT. The whole variable domain, filled in from reference TRBV19 and TRBJ2-3, reads DGGITQSPKYLFRKEGQNVTLSCEQNLNHDAMYWYRQDPGQGLRLIYYSQIVNDFQKGDIAEGYSVSREKKESFPLTVTSAQKNPTAFYLCASKVGGGPRDTQYFGPGTRLTVL.

The chain combines TRBV2 with TRBJ2-1, with 10 bases that match TRBD1. Germline CDR1 reads SNHLY; CDR2 reads FYNNEI. V shed 4 bases, J shed 6 bases, and the junction held 0 bases outside the gene matches. The CDR3 runs to 13 residues. The CDR3, as DNA: TGTGCCAGCAGTGGGACAGGGGGCAATGAGCAGTTCTTC. Translation gives CASSGTGGNEQFF. The full variable domain, rest sourced from reference TRBV2 and TRBJ2-1, is EPEVTQTPSHQVTQMGQEVILRCVPISNHLYFYWYRQILGQKVEFLVSFYNNEISEKSEIFDDQFSVERPDGSNFTLKIRSTKLEDSAMYFCASSGTGGNEQFFGPGTRLTVL.

This chain links TRBV20-1 with TRBJ2-7; no reliable D call. Germline V gene lookup returns CDR1 DFQATT and CDR2 SNEGSKA (reference sequence). CDR3 length equals 11 residues. V lost 6 bases and J 3 bases, leaving 9 bases between the germline ends. The CDR3 is CSAEQSYEQYF. The CDR3, as DNA: TGCAGTGCGGAACAGAGCTACGAGCAGTACTTC.

This chain uses TRBV19 with TRBJ2-2, with D possibly being TRBD2 (5 bases). Germline V CDR1 and CDR2: LNHDA, SQIVND (reference sequence). The CDR3 totals 14 residues. V gave up 3 bases and J gave up 6 bases, with 11 bases separating them. CDR3: CASSIRGGAGELFF. CDR3 nucleotide sequence: TGTGCCAGTAGTATCCGAGGAGGCGCCGGGGAGCTGTTTTTT. Supplemented by reference TRBV19 and TRBJ2-2, the full variable domain reads DGGITQSPKYLFRKEGQNVTLSCEQNLNHDAMYWYRQDPGQGLRLIYYSQIVNDFQKGDIAEGYSVSREKKESFPLTVTSAQKNPTAFYLCASSIRGGAGELFFGEGSRLTVL.

The chain joins TRBV5-1 to TRBJ1-3; maybe TRBD1 (6 bases). The V gene lost 4 bases and the J gene lost 2 bases, with 10 bases spanning the gap. The CDR3 covers 14 residues. Per germline, CDR1 SGHRS and CDR2 YFSETQ. CDR3 amino acids: CASSPGTPGNTIYF. CDR3 nucleotide sequence: TGCGCCAGCAGCCCCGGGACACCTGGAAACACCATATATTTT.

V gene TRBV4-3 combines with J gene TRBJ2-7; perhaps TRBD2 as D (6 bases). Germline V gene lookup returns CDR1 LGHNA and CDR2 YSLEER. This CDR3 has 16 amino acids. The V and J ends lost 0 bases and 3 bases respectively, with 15 bases between them. The CDR3 sequence is CASSQDHRRDDYEQYF. The CDR3 nucleotides are TGCGCCAGCAGCCAAGATCATCGGCGGGACGACTACGAGCAGTACTTC.

V is TRBV7-3 and J is TRBJ2-1, with 7 nucleotides matching TRBD2. Germline loops: CDR1 SGHTA, CDR2 FQGTGA. The CDR3 loop spans 15 amino acids. The V gene end was trimmed by 1 base and the J gene end by 4 bases; junction bases not matched to a gene: 4. The CDR3: CASSLSGRGYNEQFF. CDR3 sequence (DNA): TGTGCCAGCAGCTTAAGCGGGAGAGGTTACAATGAGCAGTTCTTC.

The chain employs TRBV5-1 and TRBJ1-1, with D possibly being TRBD1 (6 bases). The CDR3 covers 15 residues. Germline values: CDR1 SGHRS, CDR2 YFSETQ. V lost 0 bases, J lost 4 bases, and 13 bases lay in between. CDR3 DNA sequence: TGCGCCAGCAGCTTGGTTACAGGGAGTCCCACTGAAGCTTTCTTT. This translates into CASSLVTGSPTEAFF.

This clone was seen a handful of times. V gene TRBV10-3 combines with J gene TRBJ1-3, with D hard to call. Germline CDR1 reads ENHRY; CDR2 reads SYGVKD. V was clipped by 2 bases and J by 4 bases, with 9 bases between them. The CDR3 runs to 14 residues. The DNA for the CDR3 is TGTGCCATCAGTGAGGCGGCATTCGGAAACACCATATATTTT. Protein: CAISEAAFGNTIYF.

The chain is built from TRBV28 and TRBJ2-7; TRBD1 matches 8 bases. The CDR3 has 14 residues. Trimming at V came to 7 bases and at J to 1 base, leaving 6 bases not matched to a gene. Germline V gives CDR1 MDHEN, CDR2 SYDVKM. CDR3 residues: CASNSQGASYEQYF. CDR3 DNA sequence: TGTGCCAGCAACTCTCAGGGGGCGTCCTACGAGCAGTACTTC.

This clone was found once. The genes are TRBV29-1 and TRBJ2-5; TRBD2 agrees at 8 bases. The CDR3 is 13 amino acids. The germline gives CDR1 SQVTM, CDR2 ANQGSEA. V lost 0 bases and J lost 10; bases outside the gene matches: 7. The CDR3 loop is CSVEDGTGGIQYF. CDR3 sequence (DNA): TGCAGCGTTGAAGATGGGACGGGGGGGATCCAGTACTTC.